This is a list of T cell receptor beta chains from one sample in a study of cytomegalovirus exposure and HLA in healthy donors. Repertoires were generated with immunoSEQ multiplex PCR, while TCRdb's copy carries only in-frame clones and drops some. The sample lists about 180,000 clones, around 80% occurring once. Sequences were obtained from PBMCs. The receptor source for this set is a woman in her 50s in good health and CMV-seropositive. The CDR3 runs from the conserved cysteine through the conserved F or W. The D gene is left open where the match is weak. Clone size appears in some rows only: once, few, many, or a class for an expanded clone.

D | J | V | size | CDR3 | DNA
- | TRBJ1-1 | TRBV6-1 | - | CASNLRTPYGEAFF | TGTGCCAGCAACCTAAGGACACCTTATGGTGAAGCTTTCTTT
- | TRBJ2-7 | TRBV5-5 | - | CASSLDRYEQYF | TGTGCCAGCAGCTTGGACAGATACGAGCAGTACTTC
TRBD1 | TRBJ1-6 | TRBV6-1 | - | CASRPGQGNNSPLHF | TGTGCCAGCAGACCGGGACAGGGAAACAATTCACCCCTCCACTTT
- | TRBJ2-3 | TRBV19 | - | CASSIRGGGRTDTQYF | TGTGCCAGTAGTATTCGTGGGGGGGGGCGCACAGATACGCAGTATTTT
TRBD1 | TRBJ2-7 | TRBV6-1 | - | CASSQGGQGSYEQYF | TGTGCCAGCAGCCAAGGGGGACAGGGCTCCTACGAGCAGTACTTC
- | TRBJ2-7 | TRBV20-1 | once | CSARPAYEQYF | TGCAGTGCTAGACCCGCCTACGAGCAGTACTTC
- | TRBJ2-1 | TRBV2 | - | CASSELASSYNEQFF | TGTGCCAGCAGTGAACTAGCGTCTTCCTACAATGAGCAGTTCTTC
- | TRBJ2-1 | TRBV2 | - | CASSSRGTFNEQFF | TGTGCCAGCAGTTCTAGAGGGACTTTCAATGAGCAGTTCTTC
TRBD1 | TRBJ2-6 | TRBV6-1 | - | CASSESQGVISGANVLTF | TGTGCCAGCAGTGAAAGCCAGGGGGTAATTTCTGGGGCCAACGTCCTGACTTTC
TRBD1 | TRBJ1-3 | TRBV6-1 | - | CASSVTTGGSGNTIYF | TGTGCCAGCAGTGTTACGACAGGGGGCTCTGGAAACACCATATATTTT
TRBD2 | TRBJ2-1 | TRBV5-4 | - | CASSLDGGGYNEQFF | TGTGCCAGCAGCTTGGATGGGGGGGGGTACAATGAGCAGTTCTTC
- | TRBJ2-3 | TRBV5-1 | - | CASSLPYRGASTDTQYF | TGCGCCAGCAGCTTGCCCTACCGGGGGGCCAGCACAGATACGCAGTATTTT
TRBD1 | TRBJ2-2 | TRBV10-3 | - | CAISDSRGQYTGELFF | TGTGCCATCAGTGACTCCCGGGGACAGTACACCGGGGAGCTGTTTTTT
TRBD2 | TRBJ2-1 | TRBV13 | - | CASSSETSSNEQFF | TGTGCCAGCAGCTCAGAGACTAGCTCAAATGAGCAGTTCTTC
- | TRBJ1-5 | TRBV30 | few | CAWASNEAQPQHF | TGTGCCTGGGCTTCGAATGAGGCCCAGCCCCAGCATTTT
TRBD1 | TRBJ1-1 | TRBV19 | - | CASSLGQGVDTEAFF | TGTGCCAGTAGTTTGGGACAGGGGGTTGATACTGAAGCTTTCTTT
- | TRBJ1-1 | TRBV6-5 | - | CASSPRTVLNTEAFF | TGTGCCAGCAGTCCCCGGACAGTTCTGAACACTGAAGCTTTCTTT
- | TRBJ2-3 | TRBV7-9 | once | CASSLGGIAFDTQYF | TGTGCCAGCAGCTTAGGAGGTATAGCGTTCGATACGCAGTATTTT
TRBD1 | TRBJ2-7 | TRBV2 | - | CASSPGQGASSYEQYF | TGTGCCAGCAGTCCGGGACAGGGGGCATCTTCCTACGAGCAGTACTTC
- | TRBJ2-3 | TRBV7-9 | few | CASRITGSGTDTQYF | TGTGCCAGCCGAATAACAGGGTCGGGCACAGATACGCAGTATTTT
TRBD1 | TRBJ2-1 | TRBV5-6 | - | CASSFGQGAYNEQFF | TGTGCCAGCAGCTTTGGACAGGGGGCCTACAATGAGCAGTTCTTC
TRBD2 | TRBJ2-7 | TRBV2 | - | CASSLTSSVAEQYF | TGTGCCAGCAGTTTGACTAGCTCGGTTGCCGAGCAGTACTTC
- | TRBJ2-3 | TRBV13 | - | CASSDGQMTTDTQYF | TGTGCCAGCAGCGACGGACAGATGACCACAGATACGCAGTATTTT
TRBD1 | TRBJ1-3 | TRBV6-1 | - | CASSARQGSGNTIYF | TGTGCCAGCAGTGCCCGACAGGGCTCTGGAAACACCATATATTTT
TRBD1 | TRBJ1-1 | TRBV5-4 | - | CASSSPDRVNTEAFF | TGTGCCAGCAGCTCGCCGGACAGGGTGAACACTGAAGCTTTCTTT
- | TRBJ1-4 | TRBV18 | few | CASSPTDSANEKLFF | TGTGCCAGCTCGCCTACGGACAGTGCTAATGAAAAACTGTTTTTT
TRBD1 | TRBJ2-7 | TRBV5-1 | - | CASSHRTGGSSYEQYF | TGCGCCAGCAGCCACAGGACAGGGGGCTCCTCCTACGAGCAGTACTTC
- | TRBJ1-4 | TRBV5-5 | - | CASSFGLGAAEKLFF | TGTGCCAGCAGCTTTGGGTTAGGGGCAGCAGAAAAACTGTTTTTT
TRBD1 | TRBJ2-7 | TRBV18 | - | CASSPSQGATYEQYF | TGTGCCAGCTCACCAAGTCAGGGGGCGACCTACGAGCAGTACTTC
TRBD2 | TRBJ2-1 | TRBV29-1 | - | CSVDIAGGYNEQFF | TGCAGCGTTGATATAGCGGGGGGTTACAATGAGCAGTTCTTC
- | TRBJ2-5 | TRBV5-4 | - | CASSLGLGDSLKETQYF | TGTGCCAGCAGCTTGGGGCTAGGGGACTCTTTAAAAGAGACCCAGTACTTC
- | TRBJ2-2 | TRBV7-9 | - | CASSLAETGELFF | TGTGCCAGCAGCTTAGCGGAGACCGGGGAGCTGTTTTTT
TRBD1 | TRBJ2-6 | TRBV5-1 | - | CASSLTGGAGANVLTF | TGCGCCAGCAGCTTAACAGGGGGCGCCGGGGCCAACGTCCTGACTTTC
TRBD1 | TRBJ1-3 | TRBV6-5 | - | CASSYSIRTGGNTIYF | TGTGCCAGCAGTTACTCGATCCGAACAGGGGGGAACACCATATATTTT
- | TRBJ2-1 | TRBV7-2 | - | CASRQIGPEQFF | TGTGCCAGCAGACAAATTGGGCCTGAGCAGTTCTTC
- | TRBJ1-1 | TRBV4-2 | - | CASSQMTGINTEAFF | TGTGCCAGCAGCCAAATGACAGGAATCAACACTGAAGCTTTCTTT
- | TRBJ2-3 | TRBV15 | once | CATSRYTFVRDPSTDTQYF | TGTGCCACCAGCAGATATACTTTCGTCCGGGATCCTAGCACAGATACGCAGTATTTT